These 17 T cell receptor beta chains share one sample of origin, sequenced in a study of T cells in Graves' hyperthyroidism and ophthalmopathy. Amplified regions were TCR beta CDR3 sequences from RNA transcripts. Using the HTBI primer set, a first-round RT-PCR was run on the TCR CDR3. TCRdb re-called the multiplex PCR reads with MiXCR, one entry per CDR3 protein. The table lists more than 300,000 distinct CDR3 sequences, around 15% of them singletons, with 15% to 20% in the top ten. The sequenced sample was blood. These receptors all come from a woman aged 25 to 45 with Graves' ophthalmopathy.

This clonotype appeared many times. The V call is TRBV27, the J call TRBJ2-7, with TRBD1 matching over 7 bases. J gave up 3 bases and V 5 bases, and 7 bases lay outside the gene matches. The CDR3 length is 14 residues. CDR1 and CDR2 (germline): MNHEY, SMNVEV (reference sequence). CDR3 coding DNA: TGTGCCAGCAGTCGGGACAACAGGGGCTACGAGCAGTACTTC. Translation gives CASSRDNRGYEQYF.

This clonotype was seen ten or more times. J is TRBJ1-1 and V is TRBV6-4, with TRBD1 matching over 7 bases. After removal of 7 bases from V and 6 bases from J, the junction contained 11 bases not matched to a gene. CDR3 length: 14 amino acids. Per the germline V gene, CDR1 is MRHNA and CDR2 is SNTAGT. The CDR3 loop is CASKKGAWEPEAFF. In DNA form, the CDR3 reads TGTGCCAGCAAGAAGGGGGCCTGGGAGCCTGAAGCTTTCTTT.

This clonotype came up many times. The rearrangement uses TRBV2 and TRBJ1-5, with D hard to call. CDR3 length: 14 amino acids. V lost 2 bases to trimming and J lost 4 bases, with 9 bases between them. Germline CDR1 reads SNHLY; CDR2 reads FYNNEI. The CDR3 DNA reads TGTGCCAGCAGTGAAAACCCCAGGAATCAGCCCCAGCATTTT. Protein sequence: CASSENPRNQPQHF.

This clonotype was found many times. The V and J genes are TRBV28 and TRBJ2-1; D may correspond to TRBD1 or TRBD2 (6 bases each). The CDR3 spans 17 residues. Germline V gives CDR1 MDHEN, CDR2 SYDVKM. V shed 5 bases and J shed 4 bases, with 21 bases lying between them. CDR3 residues: CASSPLGGPPLYNEQFF. The DNA of the CDR3 is TGTGCCAGCAGTCCCCTTGGGGGGCCCCCCCTATACAATGAGCAGTTCTTC.

V usage is TRBV6-1 and J usage is TRBJ2-7; D might be TRBD2 (5 bases). V was shortened by 6 bases and J by 0 bases, with 12 bases between the two germline ends. This CDR3 comprises 14 residues. Germline V CDR1 and CDR2: MNHNS, SASEGT. The CDR3 is CASSAGLTSYEQYF. In DNA, the CDR3 is TGTGCCAGCAGCGCCGGACTTACCTCCTACGAGCAGTACTTC.

This clonotype has a count of ten or more. The chain recombines TRBV29-1 with TRBJ2-7, with D perhaps matching TRBD1 or TRBD2 (5 bases each). The V and J ends lost 4 bases and 2 bases respectively, with 15 bases between them. The germline gives CDR1 SQVTM, CDR2 ANQGSEA. The CDR3 has 14 residues. The CDR3 nucleotides are TGCAGCGTTGTTCGAGGGGCCGAACCCTACGAGCAGTACTTC. Its translation is CSVVRGAEPYEQYF.

This clonotype was seen at least ten times. The chain carries TRBV29-1 and TRBJ1-6; possibly TRBD1 for D (6 bases). This CDR3 region has 13 residues. The V gene lost 7 bases and the J gene lost 6 bases, with 13 bases spanning the gap. Per the germline V gene, CDR1 is SQVTM and CDR2 is ANQGSEA. In DNA form, the CDR3 reads TGCAGCGCTGGAGGGGGGTTTAATTCACCCCTCCACTTT. Protein sequence: CSAGGGFNSPLHF.

This clonotype has a handful of counts. The chain has TRBV11-2 and TRBJ2-5; 11 bases fit TRBD2. V lost 1 base to trimming and J lost 5 bases; unmatched junction nucleotides: 12. There are 18 residues in the CDR3. Germline CDR1 reads SGHAT; CDR2 reads FQNNGV. CDR3 region: CASSLAVAGGGWGETQYF. The CDR3 DNA reads as TGTGCCAGCAGCTTAGCGGTAGCGGGGGGGGGATGGGGGGAGACCCAGTACTTC. Filled out from reference TRBV11-2 and TRBJ2-5, the complete variable domain reads EAGVAQSPRYKIIEKRQSVAFWCNPISGHATLYWYQQILGQGPKLLIQFQNNGVVDDSQLPKDRFSAERLKGVDSTLKIQPAKLEDSAVYLCASSLAVAGGGWGETQYFGPGTRLLVL.

This clonotype was counted ten times or more. V and J are TRBV27 and TRBJ2-7; 7 bases map to TRBD2. The CDR3 loop spans 14 amino acids. CDR1 is MNHEY and CDR2 is SMNVEV in the germline V gene (reference sequence). V lost 5 bases, J lost 0 bases, and 4 bases stayed unmatched. The CDR3 bases are TGTGCCAGCAGTCCCGGGGGGACCTCCTACGAGCAGTACTTC. Translation gives CASSPGGTSYEQYF.

The chain is built from TRBV6-9 and TRBJ2-1, with D possibly being TRBD1 (5 bases). The J call may not be correct, given that the DNA end is closer to TRBJ2-7. Germline CDR1 is MNHGY and CDR2 is SVAAGI. The CDR3 is made up of 13 amino acids. The CDR3 reads CASSLRTNNEQYF. DNA of the CDR3: TGTGCCAGCAGTTTGCGGACAAACAATGAGCAGTACTTC.

The genes are TRBV7-9 and TRBJ2-7; D gene unclear. The CDR3 runs 13 residues. V shed 3 bases and J shed 4 bases, with 10 bases lying between them. CDR1 SEHNR and CDR2 FQNEAQ come from the germline V gene (reference sequence). CDR3 sequence (DNA): TGTGCCAGCAGCTTCCAGAGCCATTACGAGCAGTACTTC. Encoded protein: CASSFQSHYEQYF.

This clonotype showed up many times. The rearrangement uses TRBV6-5 and TRBJ2-2; perhaps TRBD1 as D (5 bases). Looked up from germline, CDR1 is MNHEY and CDR2 is SVGAGI. The CDR3 is 13 residues long. The V end lost 4 bases, the J end lost 6 bases, and 9 bases lay between the germline ends. CDR3 in amino acids: CASSSRQPGELFF. The CDR3 DNA is TGTGCCAGCAGTTCTCGACAGCCCGGGGAGCTGTTTTTT.

In its sample, this clonotype was seen many times. Written as DNA, the CDR3 is TGTGCCACCAGCAGAGTTCAGATAGAGACCCAGTACTTC. Amino acids: CATSRVQIETQYF. The chain recombines TRBV15 with TRBJ2-5; D ambiguous. The CDR3 has 13 amino acids. V lost 1 base and J 4 bases, leaving 7 bases between the germline ends. Per the germline V gene, CDR1 is LNHNV and CDR2 is YYDKDF (reference sequence).

This clonotype was detected ten times or more. The rearrangement uses TRBV5-1 and TRBJ1-2; D gene uncertain. This CDR3 contains 12 residues. Germline V gene lookup returns CDR1 SGHRS and CDR2 YFSETQ. The V gene lost 6 bases and the J gene lost 5 bases, with 11 bases spanning the gap. CDR3 loop: CASTRDGYGYTF. The CDR3 DNA reads as TGCGCCAGCACAAGGGATGGGTATGGCTACACCTTC.

This clonotype was observed many times. The V and J genes are TRBV27 and TRBJ2-7; perhaps TRBD1 as D (6 bases). The CDR3 is 14 amino acids. The germline V and J ends were trimmed by 6 bases and 4 bases, with 16 bases remaining between them. Germline V gene data show CDR1 as MNHEY and CDR2 as SMNVEV (reference sequence). The CDR3 spells CASRNREWVYEQYF. The CDR3 nucleotides read TGTGCCAGCAGAAACAGGGAGTGGGTTTACGAGCAGTACTTC.

J is TRBJ1-2 and V is TRBV5-4, with D unclear. Germline CDR1 is SGHNT and CDR2 is YYREEE (reference sequence). CDR3 length equals 13 residues. V lost 1 base to trimming and J lost 4 bases, with 8 bases between them. The CDR3 sequence: CASSLFGSYGYTF. CDR3 sequence (DNA): TGTGCCAGCAGCTTGTTCGGATCCTATGGCTACACCTTC.

This clonotype was observed at least ten times. The chain is built from TRBV2 and TRBJ2-2; the match to TRBD2 covers 7 bases. This CDR3 is 17 amino acids long. The germline gives CDR1 SNHLY, CDR2 FYNNEI. V trimming: 2 bases; J trimming: 3 bases; junction bases outside the gene matches: 9. The CDR3 DNA sequence: TGTGCCAGCAGTGAACCCCTGAGCGGGATACACACCGGGGAGCTGTTTTTT. It translates to CASSEPLSGIHTGELFF.